A selection of T cell receptor beta chains follows, all from one sample in a study of T-cell reconstitution after alpha-beta-depleted transplantation in children. TCRdb itself ran the PCR reads through MiXCR, one entry per CDR3 protein. The profile covers 250,000 to 400,000 distinct CDR3 sequences, with 23% appearing a single time and 10% to 11% taken by the ten largest. The sequences come from PBMCs, mostly from graft donor cells, collected 180 days after TCRalphabeta/CD19-depleted stem cell transplant. The receptors were sampled from a male patient between 10 and 17 years old who had a stem cell transplant for acute lymphoblastic leukemia, so the T cells may come from the graft donor. Both conserved end residues are part of each CDR3. The order of the fields is clone size, D gene, J gene, V gene, CDR3 protein, CDR3 DNA. A D gene is named only where the DNA matches it firmly. The listing skips clone size in some rows; elsewhere it reads once, few, many or a size class.

>NA|TRBD2|TRBJ2-1|TRBV12-3/TRBV12-4
CASRPGTSGSYNEQFF
TGTGCCAGCAGACCTGGGACTAGCGGGAGTTATAATGAGCAGTTCTTC
>NA|NA|TRBJ1-6|TRBV19
CATQRVLNSPLHF
TGTGCCACCCAGAGGGTCCTTAATTCACCCCTCCACTTT
>once|TRBD2|TRBJ2-6|TRBV5-6
CASSLWLAGGYSGANVLTF
TGTGCCAGCAGCTTGTGGCTAGCGGGTGGCTACTCTGGGGCCAACGTCCTGACTTTC
>few|TRBD2|TRBJ2-5|TRBV10-1
CASKREGTETQYF
TGCGCCAGCAAGCGGGAGGGGACAGAGACCCAGTACTTC
>NA|NA|TRBJ2-1|TRBV7-9
CASSLTFGTRANNEQFF
TGTGCCAGCAGCTTAACTTTTGGAACTAGAGCCAACAATGAGCAGTTCTTC
>NA|TRBD2|TRBJ2-7|TRBV5-1
CASSLIGTSGFKSYEQYF
TGCGCCAGCAGCTTGATTGGGACTAGCGGTTTCAAGTCCTACGAGCAGTACTTC
>NA|NA|TRBJ2-7|TRBV15
CATSRDLGGEQYF
TGTGCCACCAGCAGAGATCTAGGGGGCGAGCAGTACTTC
>few|NA|TRBJ1-6|TRBV5-1
CASSLDSAGHSPLHF
TGCGCCAGCAGCTTGGACAGCGCGGGACATTCACCCCTCCACTTT
>NA|TRBD1|TRBJ2-7|TRBV9
CASSVADRAYEQYF
TGTGCCAGCAGCGTAGCCGACAGGGCCTACGAGCAGTACTTC
>NA|NA|TRBJ2-7|TRBV14
CASSQVFGTRAYEQYF
TGTGCCAGCAGCCAAGTATTCGGGACACGGGCTTACGAGCAGTACTTC
>NA|NA|TRBJ2-7|TRBV5-1
CASSLRGGEIHYEQYF
TGCGCCAGCAGCTTGAGGGGCGGAGAAATACACTACGAGCAGTACTTC
>NA|TRBD2|TRBJ2-4|TRBV11-2
CASSLTSGSSQAKNIQYF
TGTGCCAGCAGTCTGACTAGCGGGAGTTCTCAAGCCAAAAACATTCAGTACTTC
>NA|NA|TRBJ1-4|TRBV12-3/TRBV12-4
CASSLITDFRLCEKLFF
TGTGCCAGCAGTTTAATAACCGATTTTCGTCTCTGTGAAAAACTGTTTTTT
>NA|TRBD2|TRBJ2-7|TRBV7-9
CASSREGPSYEQYF
TGTGCCAGCAGCCGGGAGGGGCCCTCCTACGAGCAGTACTTC
>many|TRBD2|TRBJ2-1|TRBV5-1
CASSPLAGGYNEQFF
TGCGCCAGCAGCCCTTTAGCGGGAGGCTACAATGAGCAGTTCTTC
>once|TRBD2|TRBJ2-1|TRBV10-3
CAISFLAGVVNEQFF
TGTGCCATCAGTTTCTTAGCGGGAGTCGTCAATGAGCAGTTCTTC
>NA|TRBD1|TRBJ2-1|TRBV7-6
CASNSGTGEYNEQFF
TGTGCCAGCAATTCCGGGACAGGGGAGTACAATGAGCAGTTCTTC
>many|NA|TRBJ2-3|TRBV9
CASSVAGGLTDTQYF
TGTGCCAGCAGCGTAGCAGGCGGGCTCACAGATACGCAGTATTTT
>few|NA|TRBJ1-1|TRBV9
CASSVDVLPGVRTEAFF
TGTGCCAGCAGCGTAGATGTTCTCCCAGGGGTTCGCACTGAAGCTTTCTTT
>NA|NA|TRBJ2-2|TRBV27
CASSLSGVANTGELFF
TGTGCCAGCAGTTTATCAGGGGTTGCGAACACCGGGGAGCTGTTTTTT
>few|TRBD2|TRBJ2-3|TRBV6-1
CASSGRAGGITDTQYF
TGTGCCAGCAGTGGTCGGGCGGGAGGGATCACAGATACGCAGTATTTT
>few|NA|TRBJ2-5|TRBV11-2
CASSPSGSRETQYF
TGTGCCAGCAGCCCTTCGGGGAGCCGTGAGACCCAGTACTTC